Below, one T cell receptor beta chain is given with its context. Its antigen is not identified. Donors consisted of healthy bone marrow donors. With 0 bases removed from V and 0 bases from J, the gap between germline ends came to 14 bases. This CDR3 has 17 amino acids. CDR1 GTSNPN and CDR2 SVGIG come from the germline V gene (reference sequence). This specimen belongs to a study of cytomegalovirus exposure and HLA in healthy donors. This PCR relied on a set of 60 Vbeta primers and 13 Jbeta primers. TCRdb's table, derived via immunoSEQ multiplex PCR, lists solely in-frame clones and lacks some. The sample consists of roughly 150,000 clones, just under 75% of them appearing once. Overall study results and limits: Later analysis demonstrated an association between a missense DCLRE1C variant and TCR beta V- and J-gene trimming.

This chain joins TRBV30 and TRBJ2-2, with D possibly TRBD2 on 5 matching bases. Sequencing was done on a sample of PBMCs. This TCR came from a woman aged 18-30 years in good health and CMV-seronegative. In nucleotides, the CDR3 is TGTGCCTGGAGTGTACGTGGGTTAGCGCCGAACACCGGGGAGCTGTTTTTT. It translates to CAWSVRGLAPNTGELFF.